This T cell receptor beta chain was recovered during a study of blood T cell repertoires in COVID-19. Some clones are missing from TCRdb's copy, which holds only in-frame ones; the method was immunoSEQ multiplex PCR. The sample yields 240,000 or so clones, roughly 86% seen once. Germline loops: CDR1 LGHNA, CDR2 YSLEER. This CDR3 spans 12 amino acids. V gave up 1 base and J gave up 7 bases, with 7 bases separating them. This clone was seen a single time. The TCR was taken from a woman under 40 who had recovered from COVID-19. The chain joins TRBV4-3 to TRBJ1-2; D gene ambiguous. Sequenced sample: peripheral blood. CDR3 sequence reads: CASSQAGSGYTF. The CDR3 coding sequence is TGCGCCAGCAGCCAAGCCGGGTCTGGCTACACCTTC.